The text below deals with one TCR beta chain. What this receptor recognizes is not known. The input lacks base qualities; no much larger clone sits a single base away. The CDR3 regions of human TCRbeta chains were analyzed by immunosequencing. Under the source paper's analysis protocol: Repertoire TCRs were matched against a reference library of SARS-CoV-2-specific TCRs generated with the MIRA antigen-specificity platform. Breadth meant the fraction of unique TCRs that were SARS-CoV-2-associated, whereas depth meant the fraction of total T cells that were SARS-CoV-2-associated. Each spike-specific TCR was assigned to its reactive spike region and to a CD4 or CD8 class using the MIRA data. Log10-transformed breadth and depth values were compared by one-way ANOVA with Sidak's multiple comparisons tests. This is the immuneACCESS table as TCRdb keeps it, with only in-frame sequences that have V and J called. A part of the clones is gone; compared with another copy, unresolved V genes explain less than half, and the rest is unexplained. From that table come the V and J calls and clone size; the DNA was used to work out D and trimming. This sample gives some 150,000 clones in total; approximately 90% of them show up just once. The ten top clones hold approximately 1.8% of the sample.

The data originate from a study of T cell responses to AZD1222 COVID-19 vaccine (dated by TCRdb to about 2021). For context, the study as a whole: AZD1222 recipients with second doses at about 4 weeks or about 12 weeks were pooled, because spike-specific TCR depth and breadth did not differ between schedules. TCR sequencing was performed for roughly 240 trial participants, of whom around 210 were given two doses of AZD1222 and around 25 were given two doses of MenACWY control vaccine. Trial participants were enrolled by age into 18-55, 56-69 and 70-plus year subgroups, with roughly 150, 30 and 60 TCR-sequenced participants respectively.

Overall study results and their limits: In the small 56-69-year group, the increase in depth fell short of significance, most likely because of low power. Reportedly, almost half of the unique spike-specific TCRs recognized epitopes lying outside the regions that are mutated in the B.1.351 and B.1.1.7 variants. Conclusions about previously exposed vaccinees are limited, since just a handful of AZD1222 recipients were seropositive for SARS-CoV-2 at baseline. The whole spike protein was spanned by vaccine-associated CD4 TCRs, and dominant responses were seen in regions 160-218 and 743-854. After two AZD1222 doses, both the breadth and the depth of spike-specific TCRs were significantly higher than at day 0 and than in MenACWY recipients. Because no day 14 peak-response samples were available, the repertoires could be characterized only after the peak T cell response. Participants were mostly white British, with more females than males. The authors suggested clonal diversity may have been underestimated.

What this sample's time point label stands for: baseline before first vaccination. Samples from vaccinated people were obtained from the UK trials COV001 and COV002, which included a single-blind randomized controlled phase 2/3 trial of AZD1222 (ChAdOx1 nCoV-19) in healthy adults. For TCRbeta chain sequencing, PBMC samples were collected from trial participants at day 0 and at day 28 after the second dose. CDR1 LGHNA and CDR2 YSLEER were looked up in the germline V gene. V lost 0 bases and J lost 8 bases; the stretch between them is 16 bases long. From the cysteine up to the phenylalanine, the CDR3 has a length of 15 residues. The retained sequence is limited to the CDR3, 45 bases, with the frame set at the first base.

The sequencing here drew on peripheral blood, taken on day 0 of AZD1222 vaccination. The source of this sequence is an adult in good health. The V and J segments used are TRBV4-3 and TRBJ1-2; D gene: possibly TRBD1, on 5 matching bases. CDR3 reads: CASSQDPGAGNGYTF. The nucleotides read TGCGCCAGCAGCCAAGACCCTGGGGCGGGGAACGGCTACACCTTC.